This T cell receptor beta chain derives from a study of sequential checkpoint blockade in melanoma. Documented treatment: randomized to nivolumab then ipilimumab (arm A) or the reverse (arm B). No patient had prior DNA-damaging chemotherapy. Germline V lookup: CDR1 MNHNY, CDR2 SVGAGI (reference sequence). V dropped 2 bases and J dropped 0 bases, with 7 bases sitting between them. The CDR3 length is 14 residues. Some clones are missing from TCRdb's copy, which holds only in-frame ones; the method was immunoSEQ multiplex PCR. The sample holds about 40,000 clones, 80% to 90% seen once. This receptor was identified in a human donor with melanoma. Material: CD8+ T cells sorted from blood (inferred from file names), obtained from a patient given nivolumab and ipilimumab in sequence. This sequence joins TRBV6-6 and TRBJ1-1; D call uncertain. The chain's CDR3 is CASSYGQMNTEAFF. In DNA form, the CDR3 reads TGTGCCAGCAGTTACGGGCAGATGAACACTGAAGCTTTCTTT.